This T cell receptor (beta chain) was retrieved from a study of cytomegalovirus exposure and HLA in healthy donors. V lost 1 base, J lost 7 bases, and 2 bases stayed unmatched. CDR3 length: 15 amino acids. Germline V gene lookup returns CDR1 SGHNT and CDR2 YYREEE (reference sequence). Amplification used 60 Vbeta primers and 13 Jbeta primers. This table comes from immunoSEQ multiplex PCR, and its TCRdb copy is limited to in-frame clones, with some not included. The sample yields about 170,000 clones, 84% seen once. Sequences were obtained from PBMCs. The clonotype comes from a man between 18 and 35 years old in good health and CMV-seronegative. This chain connects TRBV5-4 to TRBJ1-6; TRBD1 matches 10 bases. The CDR3 region is CASSLMGQGNSPLHF. As DNA, the CDR3 is TGTGCCAGCAGCTTGATGGGACAGGGGAATTCACCCCTCCACTTT.